The source of this TCR beta chain is a study of glioma-infiltrating T cells after dendritic cell vaccination. Described time point: after dendritic cell vaccination, including at tumor progression/relapse. Blood PBMC samples: pre-vaccination, two weeks post third vaccination, and at tumor progression. Looked up from germline, CDR1 is SGHNT and CDR2 is YYREEE (reference sequence). The CDR3 loop spans 15 amino acids. After removal of 2 bases from V and 0 bases from J, the junction contained 4 bases not matched to a gene. The table lists this clone with a count of one. The primer mix had 60 V beta and 13 J beta primers. Some clones are missing from TCRdb's copy, which holds only in-frame ones; the method was immunoSEQ multiplex PCR. This table has about 82,000 clones, about four fifths appearing once.

This receptor was identified in a human donor with glioblastoma. The sequences come from blood, collected after dendritic cell vaccination. This rearrangement joins TRBV5-4 to TRBJ1-1, with 7 bases aligning to TRBD1. The CDR3 DNA follows: TGTGCCAGCAGCTTTTCGGGACAGATGAACACTGAAGCTTTCTTT. It is translated as CASSFSGQMNTEAFF. Full variable domain (rest looked up from reference TRBV5-4 and TRBJ1-1): ETGVTQSPTHLIKTRGQQVTLRCSSQSGHNTVSWYQQALGQGPQFIFQYYREEENGRGNFPPRFSGLQFPNYSSELNVNALELDDSALYLCASSFSGQMNTEAFFGQGTRLTVV.